This paragraph covers one T cell receptor beta chain sequence. Its antigen is undetermined. The V and J ends lost 3 bases and 4 bases respectively, with 19 bases between them. This CDR3 comprises 16 residues. Germline loops: CDR1 MNHEY, CDR2 SVGEGT. Next came a second PCR, run for 7 to 11 cycles, which used a sample-barcoded 5' primer along with a J-beta primer mix. Each CDR3 protein gets one entry after TCRdb re-called the 5' RACE reads with MiXCR. The table has 1.4 million or so distinct CDR3 sequences, approximately 43% seen once. The data derive from a study of blood T cells in healthy people across ages. Overall study findings and caveats: Both naive CD4+ cell counts and diversity were greater in long-lived donors than in aged donors. Donor CMV infection status was unknown, possibly confounding age-related changes in expanded clonotypes.

The source of this sequence is a woman under 30 in good health. The chain joins TRBV6-2 or TRBV6-3 to TRBJ2-7; D not resolved. What was sequenced was blood. The CDR3 DNA is TGTGCCAGCAGTTATAATTTGGCGGACGGTAGTTACGAGCAGTACTTC. This translates into CASSYNLADGSYEQYF.